These 20 T cell receptor beta chains were all obtained from the same sample, sequenced in a study of cytomegalovirus exposure and HLA in healthy donors (dated 2017 in TCRdb). The library was obtained by the immunoSEQ multiplex PCR assay. For the multiplex PCR, a mixture combining 60 forward primers for TCR Vbeta segments and 13 reverse primers for TCR Jbeta segments was used. This immuneACCESS table, as held by TCRdb, lists in-frame sequences with V and J called but not all clones. Of the missing ones, under half trace to an unresolved V gene in checked studies; the others have no known cause. A total of some 180,000 clones appear in this sample, approximately 85% of them only once. Jointly, the top ten make up 2% to 2.5% of the sample. Sequencing input: PBMCs. The source of these receptors is a woman aged 45-65 years in good health and CMV-seronegative.

The V call is TRBV10-3, the J call TRBJ2-4; 11 bases match TRBD2. The germline V gene encodes CDR1 ENHRY and CDR2 SYGVKD. The CDR3 sequence is 15 residues long. V was clipped by 1 base and J by 7 bases; unmatched bases: 3. The DNA for the CDR3 is TGTGCCATCAGTGAGTTTAGCGGGAGGGCCAACATTCAGTACTTC. Protein: CAISEFSGRANIQYF.

V gene TRBV28 combines with J gene TRBJ2-7; no reliable D call. Germline V gives CDR1 MDHEN, CDR2 SYDVKM. Trimming removed 4 bases from V and 0 bases from J, with 7 bases in between. The CDR3 totals 13 residues. The CDR3 sequence: CASSSFYSYEQYF. The CDR3 bases are TGTGCCAGCAGTTCCTTCTACTCCTACGAGCAGTACTTC.

The rearrangement joins TRBV15 to TRBJ1-1; 8 nucleotides line up with TRBD1. This CDR3 has 15 residues. In germline, CDR1 is LNHNV, CDR2 YYDKDF (reference sequence). V shed 2 bases and J 1 base; nucleotides not matched to a gene: 3. The CDR3 spells CATSRHGQGNTEAFF. The CDR3 bases are TGTGCCACCAGCAGACACGGACAGGGGAACACTGAAGCTTTCTTT. Combining the CDR3 with reference TRBV15 and TRBJ1-1 gives the whole variable domain DAMVIQNPRYQVTQFGKPVTLSCSQTLNHNVMYWYQQKSSQAPKLLFHYYDKDFNNEADTPDNFQSRRPNTSFCFLDIRSPGLGDTAMYLCATSRHGQGNTEAFFGQGTRLTVV.

The chain combines TRBV4-3 with TRBJ2-3, with no clear D. Germline V lookup: CDR1 LGHNA, CDR2 YSLEER. The ends were cut back, 0 bases at V and 8 bases at J, with 9 bases in the middle. The CDR3 runs to 13 residues. The CDR3 coding sequence is TGCGCCAGCAGCCAAGAATTAGCTTCTACGCAGTATTTT. It specifies CASSQELASTQYF.

This chain uses TRBV27 with TRBJ2-1; perhaps TRBD1 as D (6 bases). CDR3 length: 15 residues. Trimming stripped 6 bases from V and 7 bases from J, with 19 bases between. Per the germline V gene, CDR1 is MNHEY and CDR2 is SMNVEV (reference sequence). This CDR3 is CASSSALGGLNEQFF. CDR3 DNA sequence: TGTGCCAGCAGCTCCGCTCTAGGGGGTTTGAATGAGCAGTTCTTC.

The V call is TRBV5-1, the J call TRBJ2-3, with 8 bases fitting TRBD2. Germline assignment: CDR1 SGHRS and CDR2 YFSETQ. CDR3 length: 13 residues. Losses at the gene ends were 3 bases for V and 4 bases for J; bases not matched to a gene: 1. The CDR3 sequence is CASSWTSSDTQYF. CDR3 DNA sequence: TGCGCCAGCAGCTGGACTAGCTCAGATACGCAGTATTTT.

The rearrangement links TRBV19 to TRBJ1-1; the D gene is possibly TRBD1 (6 bases). The V gene's germline CDR1 is LNHDA and CDR2 SQIVND (reference sequence). V was pared by 3 bases and J by 8 bases, with 13 bases between. The length of the CDR3 is 13 residues. The CDR3: CASSILQTGEAFF. For the CDR3, the DNA is TGTGCCAGTAGTATCCTTCAAACAGGGGAAGCTTTCTTT.

This rearrangement joins TRBV28 to TRBJ2-3, with TRBD2 identical over 8 bases. The CDR3 is made up of 14 amino acids. J was trimmed by 6 bases and V by 11 bases; bases with no gene match: 13. Germline V gives CDR1 MDHEN, CDR2 SYDVKM. The CDR3, as DNA: TGTGCCGGCCGGCCAGCGGGAGCTAAGGATACGCAGTATTTT. Translation: CAGRPAGAKDTQYF.

The chain carries TRBV28 and TRBJ2-7; TRBD2 matches at 10 bases. From germline, CDR1 is MDHEN and CDR2 SYDVKM. The CDR3 extends over 15 amino acids. J gave up 6 bases and V 3 bases, and 8 bases lay outside the gene matches. The CDR3 sequence: CASSFPLAGASEQYF. CDR3 bases: TGTGCCAGCAGTTTCCCCCTAGCGGGAGCTAGCGAGCAGTACTTC.

The chain combines TRBV4-3 with TRBJ1-5; tentative D call: TRBD1 (6 bases). This CDR3 comprises 15 residues. CDR1 LGHNA and CDR2 YSLEER come from the germline V gene. V dropped 0 bases and J dropped 2 bases, with 8 bases sitting between them. The CDR3 sequence: CASSQDPGGNQPQHF. CDR3 bases: TGCGCCAGCAGCCAAGACCCAGGGGGCAATCAGCCCCAGCATTTT.

The chain combines TRBV21-1 with TRBJ2-5; TRBD1, as called in the table, went unchecked against the DNA. Judging by the DNA end, TRBJ2-7 fits better; the J call may be wrong. TRBV21-1 constitutes a pseudogene. The CDR3 is 14 residues long. CDR3 loop: CASIATQTSYEQYF. CDR3 nucleotides: TGTGCCAGCATCGCGACACAAACGTCCTACGAGCAGTACTTC.

The chain uses TRBV6-4 and TRBJ2-3, with 11 bases fitting TRBD2. Germline V lookup: CDR1 MRHNA, CDR2 SNTAGT. CDR3 length: 16 amino acids. The ends lost 2 bases at V and 2 bases at J; junction bases unmatched: 3. CDR3 region: CASSDATSGNTDTQYF. CDR3 in DNA: TGTGCCAGCAGTGACGCGACTAGCGGGAACACAGATACGCAGTATTTT.

V and J are TRBV28 and TRBJ2-3, with TRBD2 identical over 8 bases. The germline V gene encodes CDR1 MDHEN and CDR2 SYDVKM. After removal of 3 bases from V and 5 bases from J, the junction contained 10 bases not matched to a gene. The CDR3 covers 16 residues. This CDR3 reads CASSLGGSGTGDTQYF. CDR3 bases: TGTGCCAGCAGTTTGGGTGGTAGCGGGACTGGAGATACGCAGTATTTT.

The rearrangement joins TRBV11-2 to TRBJ2-5; 11 bases agree with TRBD2. The DNA matches TRBJ2-7 better at its end, which makes the J call doubtful. In germline, CDR1 is SGHAT, CDR2 FQNNGV. The CDR3 spans 14 residues. The CDR3 is CASSRTSGSHEQYF. The CDR3 DNA is TGTGCCAGCAGCCGGACTAGCGGGTCCCACGAGCAGTACTTC.

V and J are TRBV18 and TRBJ2-2, with D perhaps matching TRBD1 (6 bases). Per the germline V gene, CDR1 is KGHSH and CDR2 is LQKENI. The CDR3 has 14 amino acids. The V and J ends lost 1 base and 6 bases respectively, with 9 bases between them. Written as DNA, the CDR3 is TGTGCCAGCTCACCACTAGGGGGTTCCGGGGAGCTGTTTTTT. Translation gives CASSPLGGSGELFF.

This sequence joins TRBV4-1 and TRBJ1-2; D not resolved. CDR1 and CDR2 from the germline V gene are MGHRA and YSYEKL. The V and J ends lost 3 bases and 6 bases respectively, with 14 bases between them. The CDR3 sequence is 14 residues long. The CDR3 DNA is TGCGCCAGCAGCCAGGTCGGGAGAGGCCATGGCTACACCTTC. Its translation is CASSQVGRGHGYTF.

The chain combines TRBV29-1 with TRBJ2-1; 7 bases agree with TRBD1. Per germline, CDR1 SQVTM and CDR2 ANQGSEA. J lost 7 bases, V lost 3 bases, and 6 bases had no gene match. The CDR3 covers 13 residues. The CDR3 is CSVDNTGANEQFF. Here the CDR3 DNA reads TGCAGCGTTGATAATACAGGGGCGAATGAGCAGTTCTTC.

The chain joins TRBV6-5 to TRBJ1-6; 9 positions agree with TRBD1. Germline V lookup: CDR1 MNHEY, CDR2 SVGAGI. The CDR3 extends over 15 amino acids. V shed 1 base, J shed 14 bases, and the junction held 9 bases outside the gene matches. In DNA, the CDR3 is TGTGCCAGCAGTTACTTGGACAGGGGACTTATGTCCCTCCACTTT. It specifies CASSYLDRGLMSLHF.

The genes are TRBV18 and TRBJ2-3, with 9 bases fitting TRBD2. The ends lost 2 bases at V and 1 base at J; junction bases unmatched: 4. The germline V gene encodes CDR1 KGHSH and CDR2 LQKENI. This CDR3 spans 16 amino acids. The CDR3 loop is CASSPSRTSGTDTQYF. Here the CDR3 DNA reads TGTGCCAGCTCACCATCTAGGACTAGCGGCACAGATACGCAGTATTTT.

The CDR3 DNA reads as TGCGCCAGCAGCTTAAGGGGAAGGGCCGGTGGCTACACCTTC. This translates into CASSLRGRAGGYTF. The chain links TRBV5-1 to TRBJ1-2, with D possibly matching TRBD1 (5 bases). Trimming shortened V by 2 bases and J by 7 bases, and 15 bases separated the two germline ends. The CDR3 spans 14 residues. CDR1 SGHRS and CDR2 YFSETQ come from the germline V gene.